This T cell receptor beta chain appears in the sequencing data of a study of human T cells and chemical hapten exposure. Indicated time point: pre-sensitization, week 0. Treatment specified: therapeutic diphenylcyclopropenone sensitization with weekly scalp DPC. The V and J ends lost 3 bases and 2 bases respectively, with 7 bases between them. The CDR3 runs to 13 residues. The germline gives CDR1 SGHTA, CDR2 FQGNSA. TCRdb fed the RACE reads into MiXCR, producing one record per CDR3 protein. The sample has around 300,000 distinct CDR3 sequences; about 7.7% are singletons. The chain recombines TRBV7-2 with TRBJ1-2, with D unresolved. This sequence originates from a man aged 18 to 35 with alopecia areata. Some clones in this sample may be carry-over from other donors' samples. The sequencing used whole blood, collected in connection with sensitization to the hapten diphenylcyclopropenone (DPC). The CDR3 here is CASSLDANYGYTF. DNA for the CDR3: TGTGCCAGCAGCTTGGACGCAAACTATGGCTACACCTTC.